This T cell receptor (beta chain) came from a study of patients and donors after allogeneic stem cell transplantation. Trimming cost V 2 bases and J 6 bases, with 10 bases left between them. The germline gives CDR1 SGHAT, CDR2 FQDESV (reference sequence). The CDR3 is 13 amino acids. Ten or more counts support this clonotype. TCRdb itself ran the RT-PCR reads through MiXCR, one entry per CDR3 protein. The data show about 410,000 distinct CDR3 sequences, 16% seen once. The sequencing sample was made of blood, either unsorted or a sorted T cell fraction (not recorded which). This sequence was found in a human donor who was either an allogeneic HSCT recipient or a stem cell or donor lymphocyte infusion donor (not recorded which). It is not recorded whose cells these are; they may come from a transplant donor. The V and J genes are TRBV11-1 and TRBJ1-1, with D uncertain. CDR3 region: CASSLPSIPEAFF. CDR3 nucleotide sequence: TGTGCCAGCAGCTTACCCAGTATCCCTGAAGCTTTCTTT.